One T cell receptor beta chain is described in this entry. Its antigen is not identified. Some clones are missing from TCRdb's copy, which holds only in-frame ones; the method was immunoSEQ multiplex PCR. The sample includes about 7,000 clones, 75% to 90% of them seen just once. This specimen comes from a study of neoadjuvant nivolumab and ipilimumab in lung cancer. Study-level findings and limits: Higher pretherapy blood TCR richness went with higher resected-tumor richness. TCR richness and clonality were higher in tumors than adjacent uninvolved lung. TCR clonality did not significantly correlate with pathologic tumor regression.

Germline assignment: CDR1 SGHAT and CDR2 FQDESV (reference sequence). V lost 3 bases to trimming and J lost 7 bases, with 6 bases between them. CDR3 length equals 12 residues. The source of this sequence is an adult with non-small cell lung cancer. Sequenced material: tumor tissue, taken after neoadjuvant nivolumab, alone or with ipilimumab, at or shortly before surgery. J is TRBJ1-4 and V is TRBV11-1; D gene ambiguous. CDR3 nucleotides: TGTGCCAGCAGCTTCCGGGCTGAAAAACTGTTTTTT. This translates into CASSFRAEKLFF. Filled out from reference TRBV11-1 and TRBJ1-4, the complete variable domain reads EAEVAQSPRYKITEKSQAVAFWCDPISGHATLYWYRQILGQGPELLVQFQDESVVDDSQLPKDRFSAERLKGVDSTLKIQPAELGDSAMYLCASSFRAEKLFFGSGTQLSVL.